Each of the 14 T cell receptor beta chains below was sequenced from the same sample in a study of cytomegalovirus exposure and HLA in healthy donors (dated by TCRdb to 2015 to 2018). Library creation used the immunoSEQ multiplex PCR assay. A mixture of 60 forward primers for TCR Vbeta segments and 13 reverse primers for TCR Jbeta segments was used in the multiplex PCR. This immuneACCESS table, as held by TCRdb, lists in-frame sequences with V and J called but not all clones. Of the missing ones, under half trace to an unresolved V gene in checked studies; the others have no known cause. Counted in this sample were 130,000 to 150,000 clones; approximately 68% of them appeared once. The ten largest clones add up to roughly 4.7% of the sample. Sequenced input: PBMCs. The receptors come from a man aged 55 to 70 in good health and CMV-seronegative.

This clone was seen only a few times. The V and J genes are TRBV6-1 and TRBJ2-1; 10 bases line up with TRBD2. The CDR3 runs 16 residues. Germline V CDR1 and CDR2: MNHNS, SASEGT. Trimming cost V 4 bases and J 4 bases; bases outside gene matches: 7. CDR3 coding DNA: TGTGCCAGCAGTGGTACGGGACTAGCGAGATACAATGAGCAGTTCTTC. As protein: CASSGTGLARYNEQFF.

This chain links TRBV7-3 with TRBJ2-1, with a possible D match to TRBD2 (7 bases). Per the germline V gene, CDR1 is SGHTA and CDR2 is FQGTGA. V was clipped by 1 base and J by 7 bases, with 11 bases between them. This CDR3 comprises 14 residues. This chain's CDR3 is CASSLSGRGNEQFF. CDR3 bases: TGTGCCAGCAGCTTAAGTGGGAGGGGGAATGAGCAGTTCTTC. Full variable domain (outside the CDR3, taken from reference TRBV7-3 and TRBJ2-1): GAGVSQTPSNKVTEKGKYVELRCDPISGHTALYWYRQSLGQGPEFLIYFQGTGAADDSGLPNDRFFAVRPEGSVSTLKIQRTERGDSAVYLCASSLSGRGNEQFFGPGTRLTVL.

This clone was seen more than once but under ten times. The chain uses TRBV28 and TRBJ1-2, with a possible D match to TRBD1 (5 bases). The CDR3 runs 15 residues. Trimming left V 6 bases short and J 4 bases short, with 18 bases between. CDR1 is MDHEN and CDR2 is SYDVKM in the germline V gene. The CDR3 region is CASSKATGDSYGYTF. The CDR3 region has the DNA TGTGCCAGCAGCAAGGCAACAGGTGACAGCTATGGCTACACCTTC.

The chain uses TRBV11-1 and TRBJ2-7; no clear D gene. V lost 0 bases and J lost 2, with 5 bases in between. The CDR3 runs 13 residues. Germline V CDR1 and CDR2: SGHAT, FQDESV (reference sequence). The CDR3 here is CASSLARTYEQYF. As DNA, the CDR3 is TGTGCCAGCAGCTTAGCGCGAACCTACGAGCAGTACTTC.

This clone was detected only once. The gene calls are TRBV5-1 and TRBJ2-4, with D perhaps matching TRBD2 (6 bases). The CDR3 sequence is 13 residues long. Deletions cut 0 bases from V and 9 bases from J, with 10 bases between. The V gene's germline CDR1 is SGHRS and CDR2 YFSETQ. In DNA, the CDR3 is TGCGCCAGCAGCTTGGACAGGCGGGGCATTCAGTACTTC. Its protein product is CASSLDRRGIQYF.

This rearrangement joins TRBV5-4 to TRBJ1-1; TRBD1 aligns across 7 bases. Germline V CDR1 and CDR2: SGHNT, YYREEE (reference sequence). There are 15 residues in the CDR3. The V and J ends lost 1 base and 2 bases, in that order; junction bases with no gene match: 5. Here the CDR3 reads CASSLPTGENTEAFF. The CDR3 DNA reads as TGTGCCAGCAGCTTGCCCACAGGGGAAAACACTGAAGCTTTCTTT.

This chain joins TRBV9 and TRBJ2-1, with 10 nucleotides matching TRBD2. This CDR3 spans 18 amino acids. Unmatched junction bases numbered 13, after V lost 0 bases and J lost 7 bases. Germline-derived CDR1 and CDR2 are SGDLS and YYNGEE. CDR3 loop: CASSVEGPLAGVENEQFF. The CDR3 DNA is TGTGCCAGCAGCGTAGAGGGCCCCCTAGCGGGAGTGGAAAATGAGCAGTTCTTC.

The chain joins TRBV7-9 to TRBJ2-1; 12 positions agree with TRBD2. In germline, CDR1 is SEHNR, CDR2 FQNEAQ (reference sequence). V dropped 2 bases and J dropped 4; count of bases not matched to a gene: 9. The CDR3 extends over 18 amino acids. CDR3 bases: TGTGCCAGCAGCTTATTCCCTAGCGGGGGGGAAGGGTACAATGAGCAGTTCTTC. Its protein product is CASSLFPSGGEGYNEQFF.

The V gene is TRBV19, the J gene TRBJ1-1; D is ambiguous. Germline V gives CDR1 LNHDA, CDR2 SQIVND (reference sequence). The CDR3 runs 14 residues. V was pared by 1 base and J by 3 bases, with 9 bases between. DNA for the CDR3: TGTGCCAGTAGTATAGGAGGAGGGTACACTGAAGCTTTCTTT. It specifies CASSIGGGYTEAFF.

The rearrangement uses TRBV6-5 and TRBJ1-1; 9 bases are shared with TRBD1. The V gene end was trimmed by 5 bases and the J gene end by 7 bases; junction bases not matched to a gene: 5. Germline assignment: CDR1 MNHEY and CDR2 SVGAGI. The CDR3 has 13 residues. CDR3 in amino acids: CASSPGQGGEAFF. The CDR3 DNA is TGTGCCAGCAGTCCGGGACAGGGAGGTGAAGCTTTCTTT.

This clone was found a few times. The CDR3 sequence: CASSFRTGIYNEQFF. The DNA for the CDR3 is TGTGCCAGCAGCTTTCGGACAGGGATATACAATGAGCAGTTCTTC. The genes are TRBV11-3 and TRBJ2-1, with 8 bases identical to TRBD1. The CDR3 loop spans 15 amino acids. V was clipped by 3 bases and J by 4 bases; unmatched bases: 5. Looked up from germline, CDR1 is SGHNT and CDR2 is YENEEA.

V and J are TRBV28 and TRBJ2-2; D may be TRBD1 (5 bases). V lost 2 bases and J lost 3, with 13 bases in between. CDR3 length equals 16 residues. Germline V lookup: CDR1 MDHEN, CDR2 SYDVKM. CDR3 region: CASSLPRVKDTGELFF. The CDR3, as DNA: TGTGCCAGCAGTTTACCCAGGGTAAAAGACACCGGGGAGCTGTTTTTT.

This chain connects TRBV7-3 to TRBJ2-5, with D perhaps matching TRBD2 (6 bases). This CDR3 spans 13 amino acids. Germline V CDR1 and CDR2: SGHTA, FQGTGA. V was clipped by 5 bases and J by 2 bases, with 9 bases between them. The CDR3: CASSRGTQETQYF. The DNA for the CDR3 is TGTGCCAGCAGCCGGGGGACGCAAGAGACCCAGTACTTC.

The V and J genes are TRBV14 and TRBJ2-3; maybe TRBD1 (5 bases). V was pared by 0 bases and J by 4 bases, with 11 bases between. The CDR3 is made up of 15 amino acids. Germline loops: CDR1 SGHDN, CDR2 FVKESK. DNA of the CDR3: TGTGCCAGCAGCCAAGATCTAGGGGCCGCAGATACGCAGTATTTT. This codes for CASSQDLGAADTQYF.